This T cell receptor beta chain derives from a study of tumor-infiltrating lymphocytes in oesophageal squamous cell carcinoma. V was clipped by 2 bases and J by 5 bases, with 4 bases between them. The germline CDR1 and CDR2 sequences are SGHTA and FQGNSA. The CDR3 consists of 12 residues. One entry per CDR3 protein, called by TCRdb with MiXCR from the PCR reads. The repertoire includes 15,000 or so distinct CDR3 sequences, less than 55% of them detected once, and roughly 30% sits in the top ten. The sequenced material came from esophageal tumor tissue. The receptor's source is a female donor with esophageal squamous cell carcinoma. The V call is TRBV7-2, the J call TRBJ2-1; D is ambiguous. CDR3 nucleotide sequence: TGTGCCAGCAGCTTAAGGGACAATGAGCAGTTCTTC. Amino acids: CASSLRDNEQFF.